A single sample gave rise to the 2 T cell receptor beta chains below, sequenced in a study of blood T cell repertoires in COVID-19. Sequencing was performed with immunoSEQ multiplex PCR; in TCRdb, only in-frame clones are kept and a portion is missing. Of under 500,000 clones listed, about 89% were seen once; the top ten hold 4.3%. The material sequenced was peripheral blood. These receptors were obtained from a woman in her twenties or thirties with acute or convalescent COVID-19.

V and J are TRBV5-1 and TRBJ2-5; D not resolved. Germline lookup yields CDR1 SGHRS and CDR2 YFSETQ. The CDR3 loop spans 15 amino acids. Trimming stripped 4 bases from V and 4 bases from J, with 17 bases between. The CDR3 DNA reads TGCGCCAGCAGCCTGGCGGTGGTCCCGCGAGAGACCCAGTACTTC. This sequence encodes CASSLAVVPRETQYF.

This rearrangement joins TRBV2 to TRBJ2-7, with D possibly TRBD2 on 6 matching bases. Germline CDR1 SNHLY, CDR2 FYNNEI. This CDR3 has 14 amino acids. The V end was cut by 7 bases, the J end by 3 bases, with 16 bases between. The CDR3 sequence is CASIGLRGHYEQYF. In DNA, the CDR3 is TGTGCCAGCATCGGACTGCGGGGCCACTACGAGCAGTACTTC.